These 18 T cell receptor beta chains were all obtained from the same sample, sequenced in a study of blood T cell repertoires in COVID-19. Clones were sequenced by immunoSEQ multiplex PCR, and TCRdb holds only the in-frame ones, with some missing. This sample has 200,000 to 250,000 clones, with about 88% found just once. Sequenced sample: peripheral blood. The receptor source for this set is a man in his sixties or seventies with acute or convalescent COVID-19.

The chain is built from TRBV6-5 and TRBJ1-2; possible D gene TRBD1, 6 bases. The germline V gene encodes CDR1 MNHEY and CDR2 SVGAGI. V was shortened by 6 bases and J by 5 bases, with 19 bases between the two germline ends. The CDR3 runs 15 residues. Here the CDR3 reads CASRDSGGAGYGYTF. CDR3 nucleotide sequence: TGTGCCAGCAGGGATTCCGGGGGGGCAGGGTATGGCTACACCTTC.

The chain joins TRBV6-2 or TRBV6-3 to TRBJ2-1; 7 bases fit TRBD2. After removal of 5 bases from V and 3 bases from J, the junction contained 7 bases not matched to a gene. This CDR3 has 15 amino acids. Germline-derived CDR1 and CDR2 are MNHEY and SVGEGT. The CDR3 spells CASSNLADHYNEQFF. CDR3 nucleotides: TGTGCCAGCAGTAATCTAGCGGACCACTACAATGAGCAGTTCTTC.

This chain uses TRBV11-2 with TRBJ2-1, with D perhaps matching TRBD2 (5 bases). The CDR3 is made up of 12 amino acids. Germline CDR1 SGHAT, CDR2 FQNNGV. Trimming cost V 5 bases and J 9 bases, with 11 bases left between them. The CDR3 DNA reads as TGTGCCAGCAGCGCGAGCGGCCGTGAGCAGTTCTTC. Protein: CASSASGREQFF.

V is TRBV29-1 and J is TRBJ2-7, with 11 bases lining up with TRBD2. CDR1 SQVTM and CDR2 ANQGSEA come from the germline V gene. V dropped 5 bases and J dropped 3; count of bases not matched to a gene: 3. The CDR3 totals 13 residues. CDR3 coding DNA: TGCAGCGTTTCCACTAGCGGGGGCTACGAGCAGTACTTC. Translated, it gives CSVSTSGGYEQYF.

The CDR3 DNA sequence: TGTGCCAGCTCACCACAGGGGAGGCTGGGCGGCTACACCTTC. Translation gives CASSPQGRLGGYTF. The chain uses TRBV18 and TRBJ1-2, with a weak D call TRBD1 (5 bases). This CDR3 comprises 14 residues. Germline CDR1 is KGHSH and CDR2 is LQKENI. V lost 1 base and J 8 bases, leaving 14 bases between the germline ends.

The chain is built from TRBV28 and TRBJ2-1; TRBD2 matches 11 bases. The length of the CDR3 is 13 residues. Germline V CDR1 and CDR2: MDHEN, SYDVKM. J gave up 12 bases and V 2 bases, and 3 bases lay outside the gene matches. This chain's CDR3 is CASSLRLAGGQFF. The CDR3, as DNA: TGTGCCAGCAGTTTACGGCTAGCGGGAGGGCAGTTCTTC.

The chain uses TRBV3-1 (or the pseudogene TRBV3-2) and TRBJ2-1; possible D gene TRBD1, 5 bases. The CDR3 length is 15 residues. V was shortened by 4 bases and J by 5 bases, with 15 bases between the two germline ends. Germline CDR1 reads LGHDT; CDR2 reads YNNKEL (reference sequence). The CDR3 region has the DNA TGTGCCAGCAGCCCCGACCACGACAGACACAATGAGCAGTTCTTC. Amino acid sequence: CASSPDHDRHNEQFF.

The rearrangement links TRBV28 to TRBJ1-6, with TRBD1 matching 7 bases. Germline V gene lookup returns CDR1 MDHEN and CDR2 SYDVKM. The J segment lost 6 bases and the V segment lost 5 bases, leaving 10 bases of the junction unmatched. This CDR3 is built from 16 residues. For the CDR3, the DNA is TGTGCCAGCAGTCGAACCGGGACAGCCCTTAATTCACCCCTCCACTTT. This gives the protein CASSRTGTALNSPLHF.

CDR3 sequence: CASSFDLPGELFF. For the CDR3, the DNA is TGTGCCAGCAGTTTTGATCTACCCGGGGAGCTGTTTTTT. The rearrangement uses TRBV27 and TRBJ2-2; D uncertain. There are 13 residues in the CDR3. Per germline, CDR1 MNHEY and CDR2 SMNVEV (reference sequence). V was shortened by 3 bases and J by 6 bases, with 8 bases between the two germline ends.

The chain couples TRBV19 to TRBJ1-5, with D maybe TRBD1 (6 bases). CDR3 size: 17 residues. Per germline, CDR1 LNHDA and CDR2 SQIVND (reference sequence). Trimming pared 5 bases from V and 10 bases from J, leaving 27 bases between. The CDR3 reads CASSLPTQGGGGQPQHF. The DNA for the CDR3 is TGTGCCAGTAGTCTACCCACCCAGGGAGGGGGTGGTCAACCCCAGCATTTT.

This chain connects TRBV29-1 to TRBJ2-7; D is uncertain. Trimming left V 2 bases short and J 2 bases short, with 7 bases between. CDR1 SQVTM and CDR2 ANQGSEA come from the germline V gene. The CDR3 runs to 12 residues. The CDR3 loop is CSVEYETYEQYF. Here the CDR3 DNA reads TGCAGCGTTGAATACGAGACCTACGAGCAGTACTTC.

This sequence joins TRBV6-6 and TRBJ2-7, with 8 bases identical to TRBD1. Per the germline V gene, CDR1 is MNHNY and CDR2 is SVGAGI (reference sequence). J was trimmed by 6 bases and V by 0 bases; bases with no gene match: 4. There are 14 residues in the CDR3. DNA for the CDR3: TGTGCCAGCAGTTACTCGGACAGGGCGGGCGAGCAGTACTTC. Its translation: CASSYSDRAGEQYF.

The table lists this clone with a count of one. The chain recombines TRBV5-1 with TRBJ2-5; D unclear. CDR3 length: 15 residues. Trimming removed 5 bases at V and 0 bases at J, with 14 bases between. Germline V lookup: CDR1 SGHRS, CDR2 YFSETQ. CDR3 sequence reads: CASSTRLGYQETQYF. CDR3 DNA: TGCGCCAGCAGTACCAGACTCGGGTACCAAGAGACCCAGTACTTC.

CDR3 nucleotide sequence: TGTGCCAGCAGTTCGACAGGCGTTAATGAAAAACTGTTTTTT. This sequence encodes CASSSTGVNEKLFF. J is TRBJ1-4 and V is TRBV28; perhaps TRBD1 as D (6 bases). The germline gives CDR1 MDHEN, CDR2 SYDVKM. This CDR3 contains 14 residues. V shed 4 bases and J shed 4 bases, with 10 bases lying between them.

The chain links TRBV2 to TRBJ2-2; 7 positions match TRBD1. Unmatched junction bases numbered 8, after V lost 6 bases and J lost 7 bases. The CDR3 is made up of 14 amino acids. Germline values: CDR1 SNHLY, CDR2 FYNNEI. The CDR3 sequence is CASSPQQGSGELFF. The CDR3 region has the DNA TGTGCCAGCAGCCCTCAACAGGGGAGCGGGGAGCTGTTTTTT. The full variable domain, rest sourced from reference TRBV2 and TRBJ2-2, is EPEVTQTPSHQVTQMGQEVILRCVPISNHLYFYWYRQILGQKVEFLVSFYNNEISEKSEIFDDQFSVERPDGSNFTLKIRSTKLEDSAMYFCASSPQQGSGELFFGEGSRLTVL.

The chain joins TRBV5-1 to TRBJ1-1; tentatively, D is TRBD1 (5 bases). This CDR3 has 13 residues. V was shortened by 3 bases and J by 0 bases, with 6 bases between the two germline ends. Germline CDR1 SGHRS, CDR2 YFSETQ. In DNA, the CDR3 is TGCGCCAGCAGCTCGACAGTGAACACTGAAGCTTTCTTT. It encodes CASSSTVNTEAFF.

The rearrangement uses TRBV19 and TRBJ1-2; 7 bases are a match to TRBD1. The germline gives CDR1 LNHDA, CDR2 SQIVND (reference sequence). Trimming removed 4 bases from V and 4 bases from J; junction bases left unmatched: 9. There are 15 residues in the CDR3. CDR3 sequence reads: CASSTTGRRAYGYTF. The CDR3 DNA reads as TGTGCCAGTAGTACGACAGGGAGGCGAGCCTATGGCTACACCTTC.

The chain carries TRBV29-1 and TRBJ1-5; D may be TRBD1 (5 bases). From germline, CDR1 is SQVTM and CDR2 ANQGSEA. V lost 6 bases, J lost 6 bases, and 12 bases lay in between. This CDR3 is 12 amino acids long. CDR3 residues: CSVGEEAQPQHF. In nucleotides, the CDR3 is TGCAGCGTGGGGGAGGAGGCTCAGCCCCAGCATTTT.